This T cell receptor beta chain was documented in a study of cytomegalovirus exposure and HLA in healthy donors. Points from the study as a whole: CMV antigen specificity was confirmed in vitro for a few CMV-associated chains. Prediction of most subjects' HLA-A and HLA-B alleles by TCR beta sequences was reportedly accurate. TCR beta sequences numbering around 15,000 were associated with HLA alleles at 0.05 false discovery rate in a later analysis. A link between a missense DCLRE1C variant and TCR beta V- and J-gene trimming emerged from a later analysis.

In the case of this clone: Its matching antigen is unknown.

PCR amplification relied on 60 Vbeta primers (plus 13 Jbeta primers). This table comes from immunoSEQ multiplex PCR, and its TCRdb copy is limited to in-frame clones, with some not included. The sample lists roughly 100,000 clones, 78% occurring once. CDR3 length: 15 amino acids. Trimming removed 7 bases from V and 2 bases from J, with 15 bases in between. Germline CDR1 MNHEY, CDR2 SMNVEV (reference sequence). The gene calls are TRBV27 and TRBJ1-5, with a weak D call TRBD1 (5 bases). The sequenced sample consisted of PBMCs. This TCR derives from a woman aged 60-75 years in good health and CMV-seronegative. CDR3 nucleotide sequence: TGTGCCAGCACTTCTAGGGGAGGGGGCAATCAGCCCCAGCATTTT. It yields the protein CASTSRGGGNQPQHF.